These 28 T cell receptor beta chains originate from one sample sequenced in a study of cytomegalovirus exposure and HLA in healthy donors (dated by TCRdb to 2016 to 2017). Library preparation used the immunoSEQ multiplex PCR assay. For the multiplex PCR, a mixture combining 60 forward primers for TCR Vbeta segments and 13 reverse primers for TCR Jbeta segments was used. TCRdb re-hosts the immuneACCESS table, in-frame sequences only. Its copies lack some clones; in the studies checked, an unresolved V gene accounts for under half of them, and the cause for the rest is not known. The sample includes approximately 190,000 clones, with 75% to 80% observed a single time. Approximately 14% of the sample rests with the top ten. The sequencing sample was made of PBMCs. These receptors were collected from a woman in her 30s in good health and CMV-seropositive.

The J gene is TRBJ1-6, the V gene TRBV5-1; 8 bases match TRBD1. V dropped 2 bases and J dropped 3; count of bases not matched to a gene: 4. Germline CDR1 and CDR2: SGHRS and YFSETQ. This CDR3 is 16 amino acids long. CDR3 nucleotide sequence: TGCGCCAGCAGCTTAACAGGGGGTGGCTATAATTCACCCCTCCACTTT. This sequence encodes CASSLTGGGYNSPLHF.

This chain joins TRBV4-1 and TRBJ2-1; D possibly corresponds to TRBD1 (6 bases). CDR3 length equals 16 residues. In germline, CDR1 is MGHRA, CDR2 YSYEKL. V was cut by 4 bases and J by 0 bases, with 13 bases left in between. The CDR3 DNA follows: TGCGCCAGCAGCCCGCTGAGGGGGTCCTCCTACAATGAGCAGTTCTTC. It yields the protein CASSPLRGSSYNEQFF.

The V call is TRBV5-5, the J call TRBJ2-7; possible D gene TRBD1, 5 bases. Trimming cost V 4 bases and J 0 bases, with 11 bases left between them. This CDR3 is 14 amino acids long. Germline V gene lookup returns CDR1 SGHKS and CDR2 YYEKEE (reference sequence). As DNA, the CDR3 is TGTGCCAGCAGCCTACAGGTCAGCTCCTACGAGCAGTACTTC. As protein: CASSLQVSSYEQYF.

The chain joins TRBV5-1 to TRBJ1-4; possible D gene TRBD1, 5 bases. From germline, CDR1 is SGHRS and CDR2 YFSETQ. Between the trimmed V and J ends, which lost 1 base and 3 bases, there was a span of 16 bases. This CDR3 contains 17 residues. CDR3 sequence: CASSLSGGLASNEKLFF. The CDR3 coding sequence is TGCGCCAGCAGCTTGAGCGGGGGATTGGCTTCTAATGAAAAACTGTTTTTT.

Written as DNA, the CDR3 is TGTGCCAGCAGTTTAGCGGGACAAAAAGCTTTCTTT. It codes for CASSLAGQKAFF. V gene TRBV6-1 combines with J gene TRBJ1-1; maybe TRBD1 (6 bases). V was cut by 5 bases and J by 9 bases, with 13 bases left in between. The CDR3 contains 12 residues. Per germline, CDR1 MNHNS and CDR2 SASEGT.

This chain links TRBV5-1 with TRBJ2-1; D is possibly TRBD1 (5 bases). In germline, CDR1 is SGHRS, CDR2 YFSETQ. Deletions cut 4 bases from V and 4 bases from J, with 6 bases between. The CDR3 runs to 12 residues. The CDR3 loop is CASSPGYNEQFF. The CDR3 DNA follows: TGCGCCAGCAGCCCAGGGTACAATGAGCAGTTCTTC.

The chain employs TRBV18 and TRBJ2-1, with D unresolved. Between the trimmed V and J ends, which lost 6 bases and 9 bases, there was a span of 12 bases. The germline V gene encodes CDR1 KGHSH and CDR2 LQKENI. The length of the CDR3 is 12 residues. This chain's CDR3 is CASSPSGGEQFF. The CDR3 DNA follows: TGTGCCAGCTCTCCCTCCGGCGGTGAGCAGTTCTTC.

This clone has just a few counts. CDR3 sequence: CASSLAGSDTIYF. The CDR3 DNA is TGTGCCAGCAGCTTAGCAGGGTCGGACACCATATATTTT. The chain uses TRBV11-2 and TRBJ1-3; TRBD1 is a possible D gene (5 bases). Trimming took off 1 base at V and 8 bases at J, with 9 bases between the two ends. Germline lookup yields CDR1 SGHAT and CDR2 FQNNGV. CDR3 length: 13 residues.

The genes are TRBV5-1 and TRBJ2-3, with 7 bases identical to TRBD1. Germline V gene lookup returns CDR1 SGHRS and CDR2 YFSETQ. The V gene end was trimmed by 5 bases and the J gene end by 2 bases; junction bases not matched to a gene: 2. The CDR3 has 13 amino acids. DNA for the CDR3: TGCGCCAGCAGAGAGGGGGCCACAGATACGCAGTATTTT. Its translation: CASREGATDTQYF. Complete variable domain (other parts from reference TRBV5-1 and TRBJ2-3): KAGVTQTPRYLIKTRGQQVTLSCSPISGHRSVSWYQQTPGQGLQFLFEYFSETQRNKGNFPGRFSGRQFSNSRSEMNVSTLELGDSALYLCASREGATDTQYFGPGTRLTVL.

The chain couples TRBV6-1 to TRBJ2-7, with D perhaps TRBD1 (6 bases). Trimming left V 4 bases short and J 2 bases short, with 15 bases between. This CDR3 has 15 amino acids. Germline CDR1 is MNHNS and CDR2 is SASEGT. CDR3 protein: CASSGRVGAAYEQYF. As DNA, the CDR3 is TGTGCCAGCAGTGGTCGTGTGGGGGCGGCCTACGAGCAGTACTTC.

This clone was observed a single time. The rearrangement joins TRBV19 to TRBJ1-2, with D perhaps matching TRBD1 (5 bases). Germline values: CDR1 LNHDA, CDR2 SQIVND (reference sequence). The CDR3 has 15 amino acids. V dropped 3 bases and J dropped 3 bases, with 14 bases sitting between them. In DNA form, the CDR3 reads TGTGCCAGTAGTATCTCGACTGGAGGGGACTATGGCTACACCTTC. It codes for CASSISTGGDYGYTF.

The rearrangement uses TRBV30 and TRBJ2-3; 10 bases align to TRBD2. V lost 1 base, J lost 5 bases, and 6 bases stayed unmatched. The CDR3 is made up of 15 amino acids. Germline V gene lookup returns CDR1 GTSNPN and CDR2 SVGIG (reference sequence). CDR3 sequence reads: CAWSGSGRAGDTQYF. The CDR3 nucleotides are TGTGCCTGGAGTGGGAGCGGGAGGGCCGGAGATACGCAGTATTTT.

This CDR3 is CASSVIRGGGTIYF. As DNA, the CDR3 is TGTGCCAGCAGCGTAATCAGGGGCGGTGGCACCATATATTTT. V is TRBV7-8 and J is TRBJ1-3, with D tentatively TRBD1 (6 bases). Trimming shortened V by 5 bases and J by 9 bases, and 17 bases separated the two germline ends. The CDR3 consists of 14 residues. Germline CDR1 reads SGHVS; CDR2 reads FQNEAQ.

This clone has only a few counts. V usage is TRBV5-4 and J usage is TRBJ2-7; 8 nucleotides agree with TRBD2. CDR3 size: 16 residues. From germline, CDR1 is SGHNT and CDR2 YYREEE (reference sequence). The V segment lost 7 bases and the J segment 0 bases; nucleotides outside the gene matches: 12. The DNA of the CDR3 is TGTGCCAGCTTCCCACATGCTAGCGGGCTCTCCTACGAGCAGTACTTC. This codes for CASFPHASGLSYEQYF.

The V and J genes are TRBV11-2 and TRBJ2-6, with D maybe TRBD2 (6 bases). The CDR3 is 16 residues long. The germline V and J ends were trimmed by 4 bases and 5 bases, with 15 bases remaining between them. Germline V gene lookup returns CDR1 SGHAT and CDR2 FQNNGV. The CDR3 bases are TGTGCCAGCAGCTCAGCCCGGGGACTCTGGGCCAACGTCCTGACTTTC. Its translation is CASSSARGLWANVLTF.

The gene calls are TRBV27 and TRBJ1-6, with D possibly matching TRBD1 (5 bases). CDR3 length equals 14 residues. Germline V lookup: CDR1 MNHEY, CDR2 SMNVEV (reference sequence). Trimming shortened V by 3 bases and J by 9 bases, and 12 bases separated the two germline ends. This CDR3 reads CASSFPGRGSPLHF. The CDR3 nucleotides are TGTGCCAGCAGTTTTCCGGGGCGGGGTTCACCCCTCCACTTT.

This chain links TRBV2 with TRBJ1-2; D gene unclear. The CDR3 consists of 13 residues. The germline CDR1 and CDR2 sequences are SNHLY and FYNNEI. Trimming stripped 5 bases from V and 7 bases from J, with 14 bases between. CDR3 sequence (DNA): TGTGCCAGCAGTTCCCGGGTGAGCGGTGGCTACACCTTC. As protein: CASSSRVSGGYTF.

The V and J genes are TRBV5-1 and TRBJ1-1, with TRBD1 as a possible D gene (5 bases). Germline-derived CDR1 and CDR2 are SGHRS and YFSETQ. The CDR3 is 13 residues long. Trimming took off 4 bases at V and 5 bases at J, with 12 bases between the two ends. The CDR3, as DNA: TGCGCCAGCAGCCGGGGGGTGGGTACTGAAGCTTTCTTT. Translation: CASSRGVGTEAFF.

This clone occurred a few times. This chain links TRBV11-2 with TRBJ2-2; weak D call: TRBD1 (6 bases). Trimming removed 2 bases at V and 0 bases at J, with 7 bases between. The CDR3 runs 15 residues. Germline lookup yields CDR1 SGHAT and CDR2 FQNNGV. In nucleotides, the CDR3 is TGTGCCAGCAGCTTAAGGGGGACGAACACCGGGGAGCTGTTTTTT. This translates into CASSLRGTNTGELFF.

The rearrangement uses TRBV5-4 and TRBJ2-3; 10 bases fit TRBD2. The ends lost 0 bases at V and 4 bases at J; junction bases unmatched: 2. The germline CDR1 and CDR2 sequences are SGHNT and YYREEE (reference sequence). The CDR3 totals 15 residues. CDR3 amino acids: CASSLGGLAADTQYF. DNA for the CDR3: TGTGCCAGCAGCTTGGGCGGACTAGCGGCAGATACGCAGTATTTT.

The CDR3 DNA reads as TGTGCCAGTAGTATTTTCCAGGGTAATGGCTACACCTTC. Translating it yields CASSIFQGNGYTF. This sequence joins TRBV19 and TRBJ1-2, with D possibly being TRBD1 (5 bases). This CDR3 contains 13 residues. Trimming left V 3 bases short and J 6 bases short, with 11 bases between. Germline lookup yields CDR1 LNHDA and CDR2 SQIVND (reference sequence).

This clone turned up a few times. The chain uses TRBV29-1 and TRBJ2-1, with 12 bases lining up with TRBD2. CDR3 length: 14 residues. Germline CDR1 SQVTM, CDR2 ANQGSEA. V was clipped by 6 bases and J by 4 bases; unmatched bases: 4. CDR3 region: CSVVGLAGYNEQFF. DNA of the CDR3: TGCAGCGTCGTGGGACTAGCGGGTTACAATGAGCAGTTCTTC.

The rearrangement joins TRBV5-1 to TRBJ2-1, with 14 bases matching TRBD2. Trimming at V came to 1 base and at J to 7 bases, leaving 4 bases not matched to a gene. The CDR3 sequence is 16 residues long. Germline CDR1 and CDR2: SGHRS and YFSETQ. The CDR3 DNA follows: TGCGCCAGCAGCTTGCACCGGACTAGCGGGGGGAATGAGCAGTTCTTC. The encoded protein is CASSLHRTSGGNEQFF.

This clone was picked up one time. V is TRBV5-1 and J is TRBJ2-3; 10 nucleotides agree with TRBD2. Germline loops: CDR1 SGHRS, CDR2 YFSETQ. Germline trimming cut 0 bases from V and 2 bases from J; bases unmatched to any gene: 3. The CDR3 runs to 16 residues. DNA for the CDR3: TGCGCCAGCAGCTTGGAGCGGGGGGGTTACACAGATACGCAGTATTTT. It codes for CASSLERGGYTDTQYF.

J is TRBJ1-2 and V is TRBV28; no definite D call. CDR1 MDHEN and CDR2 SYDVKM come from the germline V gene. Trimming cost V 8 bases and J 0 bases, with 10 bases left between them. The CDR3 is 13 residues long. CDR3 nucleotides: TGTGCCAGCGCCCTTCCGGCTAACTATGGCTACACCTTC. This encodes CASALPANYGYTF.

The chain combines TRBV7-2 with TRBJ2-7, with D tentatively TRBD2 (7 bases). V dropped 3 bases and J dropped 6 bases, with 18 bases sitting between them. The CDR3 has 15 amino acids. CDR1 is SGHTA and CDR2 is FQGNSA in the germline V gene. As DNA, the CDR3 is TGTGCCAGCAGCTTGGGGGGGCGCGTGTCCCTCGAGCAGTACTTC. Translating it yields CASSLGGRVSLEQYF.

This clone has more than one count but fewer than ten. A read error is likely, as this CDR3 ends without the conserved phenylalanine or tryptophan. No DNA is shown, since the ends of the CDR3 on it are uncertain; the CDR3 is the one TCRdb lists. The rearrangement links TRBV28 to TRBJ1-2. Germline V CDR1 and CDR2: MDHEN, SYDVKM. The CDR3 has 12 amino acids, counting both end residues. This CDR3 is CASSSQFREASQ.

This chain joins TRBV27 and TRBJ2-3; D perhaps matches TRBD1 (5 bases). The CDR3 runs 14 residues. Trimming took 2 bases from V and 6 from J, leaving 12 bases between them. Germline CDR1 and CDR2: MNHEY and SMNVEV (reference sequence). The CDR3 sequence is CASSLGALGDTQYF. As DNA, the CDR3 is TGTGCCAGCAGTTTAGGGGCCCTCGGGGATACGCAGTATTTT.